In this sample, the clone carrying this T cell receptor beta chain turned up many times. MiXCR was run by TCRdb on the RT-PCR reads, yielding one entry per CDR3 protein. The sample has about 190,000 distinct CDR3 sequences; roughly an eighth are singletons. The data were taken from a study of response to subunit inactivated influenza vaccine. The V gene lost 4 bases and the J gene lost 3 bases, with 6 bases spanning the gap. Germline CDR1 reads SQVTM; CDR2 reads ANQGSEA. CDR3 length equals 11 residues. This sample comprised CD8+ T cells sorted from PBMCs, obtained less than 6 days after vaccination. The rearrangement links TRBV29-1 to TRBJ1-2, with D unresolved. The TCR was taken from a man aged 45-65 years who received an inactivated influenza vaccine. The CDR3 region is CSVGGDYGYTF. CDR3 DNA sequence: TGCAGCGTTGGCGGAGACTATGGCTACACCTTC.